This record looks at one T cell receptor beta chain sequence and its context. The target antigen is unknown. These data come from a study of vaccination effects on CD4 cells after COVID-19. Germline V gives CDR1 SGHVS, CDR2 FQNEAQ. V dropped 0 bases and J dropped 0 bases, with 8 bases sitting between them. This CDR3 is 15 amino acids long. Repertoires were generated with immunoSEQ multiplex PCR, while TCRdb's copy carries only in-frame clones and drops some. Counted here are tens of thousands of clones, roughly four fifths occurring once; the ten biggest clones make up 2% to 3%. Following 10 days of culture, CD4+ T cells were isolated. Either the mRNA-1273 or the BNT162b2 vaccine was given to participants as two doses.

The clonotype originates from a human donor who received a COVID-19 vaccine. V is TRBV7-8 and J is TRBJ1-1, with a possible D match to TRBD1 (5 bases). Sequences were derived from CD4+ T cells from PBMCs cultured without peptide, sampled after COVID-19 vaccination. The CDR3 region has the DNA TGTGCCAGCAGCTTAGCCCAGGGACTGAACACTGAAGCTTTCTTT. Encoded protein: CASSLAQGLNTEAFF.